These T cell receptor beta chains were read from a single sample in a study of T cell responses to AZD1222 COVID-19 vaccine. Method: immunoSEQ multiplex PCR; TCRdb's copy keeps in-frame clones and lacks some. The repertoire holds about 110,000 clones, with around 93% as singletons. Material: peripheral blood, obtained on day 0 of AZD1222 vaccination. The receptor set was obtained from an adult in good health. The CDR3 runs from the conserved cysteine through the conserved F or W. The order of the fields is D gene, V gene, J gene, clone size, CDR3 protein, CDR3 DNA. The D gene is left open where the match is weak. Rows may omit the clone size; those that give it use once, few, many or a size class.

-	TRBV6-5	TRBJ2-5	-	CASSRVAQYQETQYF	TGTGCCAGCAGTAGGGTAGCTCAGTACCAAGAGACCCAGTACTTC
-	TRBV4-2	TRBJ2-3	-	CASSQGLFDTQYF	TGTGCCAGCAGCCAAGGGCTATTCGATACGCAGTATTTT
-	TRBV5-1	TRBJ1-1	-	CASSLDAVTNTEAFF	TGCGCCAGCAGCTTGGATGCGGTAACGAACACTGAAGCTTTCTTT
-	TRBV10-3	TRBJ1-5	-	CAISDGEGWYQPQHF	TGTGCCATCAGTGACGGAGAAGGATGGTATCAGCCCCAGCATTTT
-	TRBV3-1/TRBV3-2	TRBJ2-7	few	CASSQHGDRSF	TGTGCCAGCAGCCAACACGGAGACAGGAGTTTC
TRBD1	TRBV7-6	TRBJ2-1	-	CASSRRTGGYNEQFF	TGTGCCAGCAGCCGACGGACAGGGGGTTACAATGAGCAGTTCTTC
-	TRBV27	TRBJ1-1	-	CASSFVGGTEAFF	TGTGCCAGCAGTTTTGTAGGGGGCACTGAAGCTTTCTTT
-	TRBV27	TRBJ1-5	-	CASSLLEGKPQHF	TGTGCCAGCAGTTTGTTGGAGGGTAAACCCCAGCATTTT
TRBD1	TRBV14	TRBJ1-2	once	CASSRIGTGPYTF	TGTGCCAGCAGCCGAATTGGGACAGGGCCTTACACCTTC
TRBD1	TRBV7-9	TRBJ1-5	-	CASSPGTGSNQPQHF	TGTGCCAGCAGCCCAGGGACAGGTAGCAATCAGCCCCAGCATTTT
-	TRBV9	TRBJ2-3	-	CASSVGRHRSGDTQYF	TGTGCCAGCAGCGTAGGGAGACACCGATCGGGAGATACGCAGTATTTT